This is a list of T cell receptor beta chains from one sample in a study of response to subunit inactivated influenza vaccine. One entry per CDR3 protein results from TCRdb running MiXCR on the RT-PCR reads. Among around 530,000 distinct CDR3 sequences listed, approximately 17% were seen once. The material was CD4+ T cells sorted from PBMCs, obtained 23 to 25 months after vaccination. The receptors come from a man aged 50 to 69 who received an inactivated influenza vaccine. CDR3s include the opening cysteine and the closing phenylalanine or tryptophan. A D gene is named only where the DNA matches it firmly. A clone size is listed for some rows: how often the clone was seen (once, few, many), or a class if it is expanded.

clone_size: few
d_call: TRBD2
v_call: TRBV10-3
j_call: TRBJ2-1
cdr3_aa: CAISESTLAGSYDEQFF
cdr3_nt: TGTGCCATCAGTGAGTCGACACTAGCGGGATCATACGACGAGCAGTTCTTC

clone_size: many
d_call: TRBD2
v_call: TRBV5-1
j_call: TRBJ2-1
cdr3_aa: CASSLATVSGGGSNEQFF
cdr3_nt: TGCGCCAGCAGCTTGGCTACCGTTAGCGGGGGAGGAAGCAATGAGCAGTTCTTC

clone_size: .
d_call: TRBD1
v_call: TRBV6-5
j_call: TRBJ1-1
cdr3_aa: CASSYSLGTGNTEAFF
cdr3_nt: TGTGCCAGCAGTTACTCGCTGGGGACAGGCAACACTGAAGCTTTCTTT

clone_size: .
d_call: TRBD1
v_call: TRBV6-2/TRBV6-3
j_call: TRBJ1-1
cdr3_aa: CASRPGQGASGTEAFF
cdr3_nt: TGTGCCAGCAGACCGGGACAGGGGGCTTCGGGCACTGAAGCTTTCTTT

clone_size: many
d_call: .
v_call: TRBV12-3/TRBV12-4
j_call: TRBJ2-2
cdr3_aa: CASSSRTAGELFF
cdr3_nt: TGTGCCAGCAGTTCGAGGACAGCCGGGGAGCTGTTTTTT

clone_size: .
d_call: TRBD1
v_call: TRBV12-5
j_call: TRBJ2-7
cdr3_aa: CASGLPRDRAWTRPIYEQYF
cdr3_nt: TGTGCTAGTGGTTTGCCCCGGGACAGGGCCTGGACTAGACCGATTTACGAGCAGTACTTC

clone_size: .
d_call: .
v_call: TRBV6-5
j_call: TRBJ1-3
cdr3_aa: CASSTDRSSGNTIYF
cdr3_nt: TGTGCCAGCAGTACTGACAGGAGCTCTGGAAACACCATATATTTT

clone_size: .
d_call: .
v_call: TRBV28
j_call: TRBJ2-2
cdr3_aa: CASRSGELGTGELFF
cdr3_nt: TGTGCCAGCAGATCAGGGGAGTTAGGAACCGGGGAGCTGTTTTTT

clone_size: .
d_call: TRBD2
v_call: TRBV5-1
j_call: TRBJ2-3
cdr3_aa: CASSLLTSGGITDTQYF
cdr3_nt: TGCGCCAGCAGCTTGCTCACTAGCGGGGGGATCACAGATACGCAGTATTTT

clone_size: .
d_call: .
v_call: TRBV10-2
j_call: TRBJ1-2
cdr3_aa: CASSDGANYGYTF
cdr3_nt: TGCGCCAGCAGTGACGGTGCTAACTATGGCTACACCTTC

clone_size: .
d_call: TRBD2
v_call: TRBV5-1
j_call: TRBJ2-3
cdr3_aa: CASSLRLAGGVADTQYF
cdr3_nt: TGCGCCAGCAGCCTCAGACTAGCGGGAGGCGTGGCAGATACGCAGTATTTT

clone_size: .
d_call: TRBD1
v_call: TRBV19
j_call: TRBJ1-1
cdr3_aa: CASSARQGGVRTEAFF
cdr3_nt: TGTGCCAGTAGTGCCCGACAGGGAGGGGTTCGGACTGAAGCTTTCTTT

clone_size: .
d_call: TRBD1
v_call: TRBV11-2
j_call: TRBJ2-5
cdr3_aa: CASSPRRQGPGTQYF
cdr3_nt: TGTGCCAGCAGCCCTCGCCGACAGGGCCCAGGGACCCAGTACTTC

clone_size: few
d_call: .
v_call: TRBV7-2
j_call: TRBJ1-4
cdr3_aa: CASSPQKATNEKLFF
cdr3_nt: TGTGCCAGCAGCCCCCAAAAAGCAACTAATGAAAAACTGTTTTTT

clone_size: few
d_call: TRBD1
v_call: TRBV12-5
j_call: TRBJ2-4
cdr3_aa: CASGSRGNAKNIQYF
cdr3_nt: TGTGCTAGTGGTTCCAGGGGGAATGCCAAAAACATTCAGTACTTC

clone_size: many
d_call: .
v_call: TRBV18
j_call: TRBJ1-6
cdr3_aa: CASSPNPRDNLHF
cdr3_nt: TGTGCCAGCTCACCCAATCCCCGGGACAACCTCCACTTT

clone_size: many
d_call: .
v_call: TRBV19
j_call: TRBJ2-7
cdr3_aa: CASKSQSSEQYF
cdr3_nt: TGTGCCAGTAAATCACAATCTTCCGAGCAGTACTTC

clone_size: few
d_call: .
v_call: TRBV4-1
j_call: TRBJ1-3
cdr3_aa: CASSQGGNSGNTIYF
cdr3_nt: TGCGCCAGCAGCCAGGGGGGGAACTCTGGAAACACCATATATTTT